Given below is one T cell receptor beta chain in context. What it binds is not known. Method: immunoSEQ multiplex PCR; TCRdb's copy keeps in-frame clones and lacks some. The repertoire holds just over 20,000 clones, with about 83% as singletons. This specimen comes from a study of T cells in localized non-small cell lung cancer. General study results and limits: With higher T cell density in blood came longer overall survival.

The CDR3 extends over 16 amino acids. The germline V gene encodes CDR1 MNHEY and CDR2 SVGAGI. V gave up 2 bases and J gave up 2 bases, with 16 bases separating them. The sample was PBMCs, taken before any cancer treatment. This TCR was recovered from a woman aged 40-70 years with stage II squamous cell lung carcinoma. The chain uses TRBV6-5 and TRBJ2-7; D possibly corresponds to TRBD2 (7 bases). CDR3 in DNA: TGTGCCAGCAGTTACGGGGGGGGCCGCGTTACCTACGAGCAGTACTTC. Translated, it gives CASSYGGGRVTYEQYF.